Sequencing of this TCR beta chain was carried out in a study of cytomegalovirus exposure and HLA in healthy donors. As concerns this clone: Its specificity is not known.

Primers included in the PCR were 60 Vbeta and 13 Jbeta primers. Profiling relied on immunoSEQ multiplex PCR, and the TCRdb table lists in-frame clones only, not all of them. The sample lists more than 95,000 clones, around three quarters occurring once. The trim removed 1 base at V and 3 bases at J, leaving 3 bases unmatched. This CDR3 has 14 residues. The V gene's germline CDR1 is MNHEY and CDR2 SMNVEV (reference sequence). Regarding the study as a whole: TCR beta chains numbering about 160 were designated cytomegalovirus-associated. In an earlier analysis, most TCR beta V segments were productive about 90% or about 30% of the time. Confirmation was obtained in vitro that a few CMV-associated chains are specific for CMV antigens. V- and J-gene trimming in TCR beta was tied to a missense DCLRE1C variant by an analysis performed later.

The sequencing input was PBMCs. This clonotype was obtained from a man aged 25-45 years in good health and CMV-seropositive. This chain connects TRBV27 to TRBJ2-7, with TRBD1 matching over 7 bases. The CDR3 region has the DNA TGTGCCAGCAGTTTATGGACAGGAAGCTACGAGCAGTACTTC. Amino acids: CASSLWTGSYEQYF.